Below are 4 T cell receptor beta chains sequenced from a single sample in a study of T cell responses to AZD1222 COVID-19 vaccine. Assay: immunoSEQ multiplex PCR; the TCRdb copy retains only in-frame clones and omits some. The top ten hold approximately 1% of the sample, which has approximately 190,000 clones, approximately 93% seen once. Here the sequenced sample was peripheral blood, taken 28 days after the second AZD1222 dose. The receptors were sampled from an adult who received the AZD1222 COVID-19 vaccine.

V gene TRBV7-8 combines with J gene TRBJ1-2; no firm D call. V was trimmed by 3 bases and J by 4 bases, leaving 12 bases between them. The CDR3 has 14 amino acids. The germline CDR1 and CDR2 sequences are SGHVS and FQNEAQ. The CDR3 bases are TGTGCCAGCAGCTTGGGGTGGTTGGGCTATGGCTACACCTTC. This translates into CASSLGWLGYGYTF.

The chain links TRBV5-6 to TRBJ1-2; D unclear. Germline V gives CDR1 SGHDT, CDR2 YYEEEE. The CDR3 has 17 residues. Trimming took 1 base from V and 4 from J, leaving 20 bases between them. The CDR3 sequence: CASSLFWQVALSYGYTF. Here the CDR3 DNA reads TGTGCCAGCAGCTTGTTTTGGCAGGTAGCCCTAAGCTATGGCTACACCTTC.

The CDR3 protein is CASSGQGSSYNSPLHF. The CDR3 DNA is TGTGCCAGCAGTGGACAGGGGAGCTCCTATAATTCACCCCTCCACTTT. The chain has TRBV2 and TRBJ1-6; 8 nucleotides match TRBD1. The CDR3 loop spans 16 amino acids. The V segment lost 4 bases and the J segment 0 bases; nucleotides outside the gene matches: 2. Germline loops: CDR1 SNHLY, CDR2 FYNNEI. Variable domain in full (rest from reference TRBV2 and TRBJ1-6): EPEVTQTPSHQVTQMGQEVILRCVPISNHLYFYWYRQILGQKVEFLVSFYNNEISEKSEIFDDQFSVERPDGSNFTLKIRSTKLEDSAMYFCASSGQGSSYNSPLHFGNGTRLTVT.

The rearrangement uses TRBV11-1 and TRBJ1-1, with 9 bases aligning to TRBD1. Germline loops: CDR1 SGHAT, CDR2 FQDESV (reference sequence). The CDR3 consists of 14 residues. V lost 5 bases, J lost 6 bases, and 7 bases stayed unmatched. Written as DNA, the CDR3 is TGTGCCAGCAGCATCGGACAGGGGCTCCCTGAAGCTTTCTTT. This gives the protein CASSIGQGLPEAFF.